The entry that follows covers one T cell receptor (beta chain) sequence. Documented time point: pre-sensitization, week 0. Documented treatment: therapeutic diphenylcyclopropenone sensitization with weekly scalp DPC. Ahead of each patch test application, blood was drawn. Unfractionated whole blood was the source from which total RNA was extracted. The data are from a study of human T cells and chemical hapten exposure. V dropped 0 bases and J dropped 7 bases, with 6 bases sitting between them. The CDR3 loop spans 11 amino acids. The germline gives CDR1 GTSNPN, CDR2 SVGIG (reference sequence). TCRdb used MiXCR to reprocess the RACE reads, holding one entry per CDR3 protein. The sample lists 300,000 to 450,000 distinct CDR3 sequences, more than 4.5% occurring once.

Sequencing used whole blood, obtained in connection with sensitization to the hapten diphenylcyclopropenone (DPC). The V gene is TRBV30, the J gene TRBJ1-2; no clear D gene. The clonotype comes from a woman between 45 and 60 years old with alopecia areata. Some clones in this sample may be carry-over from other donors' samples. This chain's CDR3 is CAWSVKFGYTF. The CDR3 region has the DNA TGTGCCTGGAGTGTCAAGTTTGGCTACACCTTC.